Listed below are T cell receptor beta chains from one sample, sequenced in a study of T cell responses to AZD1222 COVID-19 vaccine. Sequencing used immunoSEQ multiplex PCR; TCRdb keeps in-frame clones, though not all of them. The sample lists some 63,000 clones; approximately 92% were seen once. This sample comprised peripheral blood, obtained 28 days after the second AZD1222 dose. Receptor source: an adult who received the AZD1222 COVID-19 vaccine. CDR3s include the opening cysteine and the closing phenylalanine or tryptophan. The D gene is left open where the match is weak. Rows give clone size only sometimes, using once, few, many, or a class for an expanded clone.

v_gene,abundance,d_gene,j_gene,CDR3aa,CDR3nt
TRBV18,.,.,TRBJ2-2,CASSPMGKGARTGELFF,TGTGCCAGCTCACCAATGGGAAAGGGTGCTCGCACCGGGGAGCTGTTTTTT
TRBV7-2,.,.,TRBJ1-5,CASSSLVGSNQPQHF,TGTGCCAGCAGCTCCCTAGTCGGGAGCAATCAGCCCCAGCATTTT
TRBV28,.,.,TRBJ1-4,CASSPLAGINEKLFF,TGTGCCAGCAGTCCGCTAGCAGGAATTAATGAAAAACTGTTTTTT
TRBV5-1,.,TRBD1,TRBJ1-3,CASSLDRAGNTIYF,TGCGCCAGCAGCCTCGACAGGGCTGGAAACACCATATATTTT
TRBV9,once,.,TRBJ2-3,CASSVAGSTDTQYF,TGTGCCAGCAGCGTAGCCGGGAGCACAGATACGCAGTATTTT
TRBV20-1,.,.,TRBJ1-2,CSASQQGGYGYTF,TGCAGTGCCAGTCAACAGGGCGGGTATGGCTACACCTTC
TRBV3-1/TRBV3-2,.,.,TRBJ1-3,CASSQGAGGNTIYF,TGTGCCAGCAGCCAAGGGGCAGGGGGAAACACCATATATTTT
TRBV7-9,.,.,TRBJ2-1,CASSLARGYNEQFF,TGTGCCAGCAGCTTAGCACGGGGTTACAATGAGCAGTTCTTC
TRBV27,.,.,TRBJ2-7,CASSSGLYEQYF,TGTGCCAGCAGTTCCGGACTCTACGAGCAGTACTTC
TRBV3-1/TRBV3-2,once,TRBD2,TRBJ2-5,CASSQTTSGGQETQYF,TGTGCCAGCAGCCAAACTACCAGCGGGGGCCAAGAGACCCAGTACTTC
TRBV18,.,.,TRBJ2-2,CASSHRTENTGELFF,TGTGCCAGCTCACACCGGACAGAGAACACCGGGGAGCTGTTTTTT
TRBV28,.,TRBD1,TRBJ1-2,CASRGQGASADYGYTF,TGTGCCAGCAGGGGACAGGGGGCTAGCGCAGACTATGGCTACACCTTC
TRBV18,once,TRBD1,TRBJ2-7,CASSLDRYEQYF,TGTGCCAGCTCACTGGACAGGTACGAGCAGTACTTC
TRBV7-3,.,.,TRBJ2-1,CASNLGGPHNEQFF,TGTGCCAGCAACCTGGGGGGACCCCACAATGAGCAGTTCTTC
TRBV11-2,.,TRBD2,TRBJ2-1,CASSLGLAVLQFF,TGTGCCAGCAGCTTAGGACTAGCCGTTTTGCAGTTCTTC
TRBV6-1,.,.,TRBJ1-5,CASSEGERGQPQHF,TGTGCCAGCAGTGAAGGAGAAAGGGGGCAGCCCCAGCATTTT
TRBV5-4,.,TRBD2,TRBJ2-1,CASSLPGTSFDEQFF,TGTGCCAGCAGCTTACCCGGGACTAGCTTCGATGAGCAGTTCTTC
TRBV11-2,.,.,TRBJ2-1,CASSSDPSYNEQFF,TGTGCCAGCAGTTCTGACCCGTCCTACAATGAGCAGTTCTTC
TRBV12-3/TRBV12-4,.,TRBD1,TRBJ2-7,CASSTTGAGEQYF,TGTGCCAGCAGTACGACAGGGGCGGGCGAGCAGTACTTC
TRBV30,once,TRBD2,TRBJ2-7,CAWSSPLAGLGIAQYF,TGTGCCTGGAGTAGCCCCCTGGCGGGACTAGGTATTGCGCAGTACTTC
TRBV2,.,.,TRBJ2-3,CASSIRDLISTDTQYF,TGTGCCAGCAGTATCCGGGACTTAATTAGCACAGATACGCAGTATTTT
TRBV19,.,TRBD1,TRBJ2-6,CASSMMLRGQVLSGANVLTF,TGTGCCAGTAGTATGATGTTAAGGGGACAGGTCCTCTCTGGGGCCAACGTCCTGACTTTC